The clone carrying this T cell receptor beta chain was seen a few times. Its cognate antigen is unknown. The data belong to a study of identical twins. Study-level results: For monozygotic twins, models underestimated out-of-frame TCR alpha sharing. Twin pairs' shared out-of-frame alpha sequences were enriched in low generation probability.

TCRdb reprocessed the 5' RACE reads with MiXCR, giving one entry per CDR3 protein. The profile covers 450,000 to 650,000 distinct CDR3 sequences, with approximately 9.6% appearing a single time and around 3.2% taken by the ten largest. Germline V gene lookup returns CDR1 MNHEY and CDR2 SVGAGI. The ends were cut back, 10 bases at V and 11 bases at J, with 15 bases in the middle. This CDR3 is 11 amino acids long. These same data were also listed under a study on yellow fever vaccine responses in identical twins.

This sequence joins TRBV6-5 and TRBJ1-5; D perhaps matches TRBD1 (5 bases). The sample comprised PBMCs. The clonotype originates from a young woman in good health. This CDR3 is CATAVGGAQHF. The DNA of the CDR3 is TGTGCCACCGCGGTTGGGGGGGCCCAGCATTTT.